Reported below is one T cell receptor beta chain. Germline trimming cut 6 bases from V and 4 bases from J; bases unmatched to any gene: 7. This CDR3 has 14 amino acids. Germline V gene sequence: CDR1 MNHNS, CDR2 SASEGT. The sample originates from a study of patients and donors after allogeneic stem cell transplantation. TCRdb re-called the RT-PCR reads through MiXCR, storing one row per CDR3 protein. The sample includes hundreds of thousands of distinct CDR3 sequences, 11% to 15% of them seen just once. This TCR derives from a human donor who was either an allogeneic HSCT recipient or a stem cell or donor lymphocyte infusion donor (not recorded which). It is not recorded whose cells these are; they may come from a transplant donor. J is TRBJ2-5 and V is TRBV6-1, with 8 bases matching TRBD1. Sequenced material: blood, either unsorted or a sorted T cell fraction (not recorded which). CDR3 loop: CASRTRGLGETQYF. The CDR3 nucleotides read TGTGCCAGCAGGACCAGGGGGCTGGGAGAGACCCAGTACTTC.